This T cell receptor (beta chain) appears in the sequencing data of a study of cytomegalovirus exposure and HLA in healthy donors (dated by TCRdb to 2016 to 2017). About the investigation overall: According to an earlier analysis of 550 to 700 of the donors, about 180 million T cells yielded some 120 million unique TCR beta sequences and less than 300 Gb of sequence data. Roughly 300 gigabases of sequencing data and around 80 million unique TCR sequences made up an early release that covered 640 HLA-typed donors. The genetic ancestry cluster associated with self-reported Caucasian donors included 81% of the approximately 410 genotyped donors. The study aimed to test whether cataloging public T cell receptors could reveal signatures of past pathogen exposure. The T cell repertoires of several hundred subjects were profiled by immunosequencing and related to cytomegalovirus serostatus. Besides the first cohort of 550 to 750 subjects, a separate validation cohort made up of over 95 different subjects was used. The study combined high-throughput TCR immunosequencing, statistical association of individual TCRs with disease status, and machine learning to predict cytomegalovirus infection status. To study patterns of TCR occurrence, a later analysis re-analyzed previously published TCR beta repertoires from 700 or so donors and added high-resolution HLA genotyping. Rather than using new phenotypic data, the later analysis identified candidate immune exposures from TCR beta sequences and from how often those sequences occurred across donors. In an earlier analysis of 587 of the donors, high-throughput TCR beta sequencing was used to judge whether each TCR beta V gene segment behaved as functional or pseudogenic. Alongside the repertoire data, information on donor age, sex, ethnicity and CMV serostatus was compiled. Genome-wide SNP genotypes for about three fifths of the 666 donors were used in a later genetic analysis, which treated that subset as a discovery cohort. Every repertoire in the discovery cohort had been generated on one and the same sequencing platform. Class I and class II HLA loci were covered by the typing at four-digit resolution. Typing coverage varied by locus: roughly 629-640 donors for A, B, C, DRB1 and DQB1; 522 for DQA1; nearly 610 for DPA1; roughly 470 for DPB1. Several DR-DQ haplotypes were treated as single units for association and clustering because of strong linkage in the cohort. Among about 390 genotyped donors of the cohort, an average of about 240,000 unique TCR beta nucleotide sequences were sequenced per donor, about a sixth of them non-productive.

CDR1 SGDLS and CDR2 YYNGEE are derived from the germline V gene. The CDR3 covers 15 residues, taking in both the cysteine and the phenylalanine. Of all the DNA, just the CDR3 is kept, 45 bases in frame from base 1. V and J are trimmed by 0 bases and 6 bases, and the gene matches miss 7 bases of the junction. The library came from the immunoSEQ multiplex PCR assay. A mixture of 60 forward primers for TCR Vbeta segments and 13 reverse primers for TCR Jbeta segments was used in the multiplex PCR. A multiplex PCR assay on genomic DNA amplified the CDR3 region of rearranged TCR beta genes. The Illumina HiSeq System was used to sequence the amplified TCR beta libraries as 87-base-pair reads. The original methods were these. A later analysis tallied approximately 87 million unique TCR beta chains across the 666 repertoires, and approximately 12 million of those chains were shared by two or more donors. Raw reads were error-corrected and collapsed into unique sequences with a nearest-neighbor algorithm that merged closely related sequences to remove PCR and sequencing errors. Alignment of CDR3 sequences to IMGT reference sequences was used to assign V, D and J gene segments. For a sequence to be retained, a match of at least six nucleotides was required to both a V gene segment and a J gene segment. A rearrangement counted as productive if the CDR3 had no stop codons and remained in frame with V and J, and every other rearrangement counted as non-productive. Following IMGT convention, CDR3 was defined as the stretch from the second conserved V-encoded cysteine to the conserved J-encoded phenylalanine. The earlier analysis of a few hundred of the donors excluded sequences that lacked an unambiguous match to a single V gene segment. In an earlier analysis of more than 500 of the donors, a V segment was called functional when productive rearrangements were above 56.7%, and segregating when the standard deviation between donors exceeded 5%. To diagnose cytomegalovirus status from the catalog of TCR beta chain sequences, a statistical classification framework was built. In a later analysis, V and J genes were assigned by comparing TCR nucleotide sequences against IMGT/GENE-DB human TR gene sequences. Using the TCRdist pipeline, a later analysis assigned CDR3 sequences along with most-parsimonious VDJ recombination scenarios. In a later analysis, each TCR beta chain was defined by its CDR3 amino acid sequence together with its V-gene family, and reads lacking a unique V-gene family were excluded. As a way to deal with suspected cross-contamination and a sequencing artifact, a later analysis dropped hundreds of nucleotide sequences that were highly shared and had low generation probability. In a later analysis, a clonal expansion index was calculated for each public chain from normalized within-repertoire ranks of inferred template counts. In a later analysis, generation probabilities were computed using a VDJ recombination model fitted to out-of-frame rearrangements, and the results were checked against IGoR. In a later analysis, TCR-TCR, TCR-HLA and TCR-CMV co-occurrence was scored with hypergeometric tests, and a repertoire-size bias correction was applied to TCR pairs. False discovery rates were estimated in a later analysis by permuting HLA or CMV assignments 20 times. In a later analysis, co-occurring TCRs were grouped using DBSCAN, and TCRdist sequence similarity was added for clustering within HLA-allele-positive subsets. Co-occurrence clustering excluded repertoires with fewer than 30,000 or more than 120,000 public chains, plus five with anomalous nucleotide sharing. TCRdb took over this immuneACCESS table, retaining in-frame rearrangements with V and J assigned. Such tables are incomplete; in checked studies, under half of the missing clones stem from an unresolved V gene, and the remainder is unexplained. The D gene and trimming were derived from the DNA, and the V and J assignments and clone size from that table. Within this sample are over 110,000 clones, with roughly 80% of them counted one time only. The ten largest clonotypes hold roughly 1% of the sample.

General findings and caveats noted by the study authors: Most TCR sequences were seen in very few donors, while some public TCRs were found in many individuals. A later analysis found that HLA-associated TCR beta chains were more clonally expanded and had lower generation probabilities than equally common non-associated chains. About 17 rarely observed V segments, including chromosome 9 orphons, were excluded from the earlier analysis of approximately 600 of the donors because counts were too low. A cluster of highly shared sequence variants was judged likely to be a technical artifact of the sequencing pipeline. It was suggested by the authors that the approach could potentially be generalized to other disease states and immunological phenotypes. The 87-base-pair reads could not distinguish some IMGT-functional V segments, including TRBV6-2 and TRBV6-3, so those segments were excluded. Most CMV-associated TCR beta chains appeared to be HLA-restricted in a later analysis, and the HLA associations seemed to be driven largely by CMV exposure. The only immune exposure information available for the cohort was CMV serostatus. A later analysis found that TCR association rates varied across HLA loci, with DRB1 alleles showing the most associated TCRs and HLA-C alleles the fewest. Presence/absence analyses assumed roughly uniform sequencing depth across donors, an assumption that may not hold. In a later analysis, 16,951 TCR beta sequences were associated with specific HLA alleles at a false discovery rate of 0.05. An association between a missense DCLRE1C variant and V-gene and J-gene trimming of TCR beta chains was found in a later genetic analysis and replicated in an independent cohort. A few of the identified cytomegalovirus-associated TCR beta chains were confirmed in vitro to be specific for cytomegalovirus antigens. Because some donors lacked HLA typing at each locus, the association tests relied only on the typed subset. In the study, 150 to 200 TCR beta chains were listed as associated with cytomegalovirus. This cohort had only TCR beta chains sequenced, and the lack of alpha or paired-chain data limited which features could be detected. In a later genetic analysis, fewer N-insertions in productive TCRs were reported among donors in an Asian-associated ancestry cluster than the approximately 710-donor mean. Several of the top co-occurrence clusters appeared to be linked to parvovirus B19, influenza, CMV and Epstein-Barr virus, according to a later analysis. The classifier was reported to diagnose cytomegalovirus status with high specificity and sensitivity in both the original and validation cohorts. Correlated functional status among segregating V segments might reflect linkage disequilibrium, but an unknown experimental factor could not be ruled out. An earlier analysis of around 500 of the donors showed that most TCR beta V segments appeared in productive rearrangements either about 87% or about 30% of the time, which broadly matched IMGT annotations. When HLA alleles, especially DR and DQ, strongly co-occurred, attributing TCR associations to individual alleles was difficult. A further reported finding was that TCR beta sequences accurately predicted the HLA-A and HLA-B alleles for most subjects in the first cohort.

The cohort comprised several hundred healthy bone marrow donors. At the time of sampling, all cohort members were nominally healthy, though unrecorded immune exposures were likely present. The donor tested CMV seronegative, placing the donor among the approximately 360 seronegative members of the cohort. Every donor gave a peripheral blood sample, and the peripheral blood mononuclear cells from that sample were used for TCR beta sequencing. The Qiagen DNeasy Blood Extraction Kit was used to extract genomic DNA from the blood cell samples. Comment on this clone: Its specific antigen is unknown. Qualities for individual bases were not recorded, and no much larger clone is one base off.

The sequence is built from TRBV9 and TRBJ2-3, and TRBD2 matches 7 of the central bases. The sample comprised PBMCs. This receptor was identified in a man aged 18-30 years in good health and CMV-seronegative. The encoded CDR3 is CASSVAAGYEDTQYF. Read as DNA, the sequence is TGTGCCAGCAGCGTAGCAGCGGGGTATGAGGATACGCAGTATTTT.